A selection of T cell receptor beta chains follows, all from one sample in a study of T cell responses to AZD1222 COVID-19 vaccine. TCRdb keeps only in-frame clones here, not all; method: immunoSEQ multiplex PCR. The profile covers 100,000 to 150,000 clones, with over 70% appearing a single time and less than 6.5% taken by the ten largest. The sequenced sample was peripheral blood, obtained on day 0 of AZD1222 vaccination. The receptors originated from an adult in good health. The CDR3 runs from the conserved cysteine through the conserved F or W. D genes are given only for firm matches. Clone size, where shown, is once, few, many, or a class for clones that have expanded.

size	D	V	J	DNA	CDR3
NA	NA	TRBV5-1	TRBJ2-1	TGCGCCAGCAGCTCTGGACTTGACTCCTACAATGAGCAGTTCTTC	CASSSGLDSYNEQFF
few	TRBD2	TRBV6-5	TRBJ2-7	TGTGCCAGCAGTTACAGTCCTAGCGGGAGCTACGAGCAGTACTTC	CASSYSPSGSYEQYF
NA	TRBD1	TRBV6-5	TRBJ1-4	TGTGCCAGCAGTCCCGGGACAGGGTGGGAAAAACTGTTTTTT	CASSPGTGWEKLFF
NA	NA	TRBV5-6	TRBJ1-2	TGTGCCAGCAGCTTATTTGGGGATGGCTACACCTTC	CASSLFGDGYTF
NA	NA	TRBV3-1/TRBV3-2	TRBJ1-2	TGTGCCAGCAGCCCAGGGACGGACTACTATGGCTACACCTTC	CASSPGTDYYGYTF
NA	TRBD2	TRBV7-2	TRBJ2-7	TGTGCCAGCAGCACCCGTAGACTAGCGGGGAGCGAGCAGTACTTC	CASSTRRLAGSEQYF
NA	NA	TRBV27	TRBJ2-7	TGTGCCAGCAGTTTATCGGACCTACCCGCCGACGAGCAGTACTTC	CASSLSDLPADEQYF
NA	NA	TRBV3-1/TRBV3-2	TRBJ1-2	TGTGCCAGCAGCCGTCGGACAGTACCCTATGGCTACACCTTC	CASSRRTVPYGYTF
NA	TRBD1	TRBV3-1/TRBV3-2	TRBJ1-5	TGTGCCAGCAGCACAGGGGAGGGTCAGCCCCAGCATTTT	CASSTGEGQPQHF
few	NA	TRBV6-1	TRBJ2-6	TGTGCCAGCAGTGACAGGGGCTCTGGGGCCAACGTCCTGACTTTC	CASSDRGSGANVLTF
NA	NA	TRBV9	TRBJ2-7	TGTGCCAGCAGCGTACAGGAGAGGAGCTCCTACGAGCAGTACTTC	CASSVQERSSYEQYF
few	NA	TRBV6-5	TRBJ1-5	TGTGCCAGCAGTTACTCGTCAGGGGTCGATCAGCCCCAGCATTTT	CASSYSSGVDQPQHF
NA	NA	TRBV2	TRBJ1-1	TGTGCCAGCGTGACGGAACTGAACACTGAAGCTTTCTTT	CASVTELNTEAFF
NA	NA	TRBV29-1	TRBJ2-1	TGCAGCGGTGGTCGATCGGGAGTCGTCTCCTACAATGAGCAGTTCTTC	CSGGRSGVVSYNEQFF
medium-sized	NA	TRBV29-1	TRBJ2-2	TGCAGCGTTGGACAGGGAGGGGACACCGGGGAGCTGTTTTTT	CSVGQGGDTGELFF
once	TRBD1	TRBV5-1	TRBJ2-3	TGCGCCAGCAGCGACAGGGCGGAAACAGATACGCAGTATTTT	CASSDRAETDTQYF
NA	NA	TRBV12-3/TRBV12-4	TRBJ2-5	TGTGCCAGCAGCCTCCGGTTCCAAGAGACCCAGTACTTC	CASSLRFQETQYF
NA	TRBD1	TRBV7-6	TRBJ1-3	TGTGCCAGCAGCCCATTGACAGGGGGCTCTGGAAACACCATATATTTT	CASSPLTGGSGNTIYF
NA	NA	TRBV29-1	TRBJ2-5	TGCAGCGTCCAGGGGCCCCAAGAGACCCAGTACTTC	CSVQGPQETQYF
NA	TRBD2	TRBV7-3	TRBJ2-5	TGTGCCAGCAGCTCGGGACTAGCGGGGGGCCAAGAGACCCAGTACTTC	CASSSGLAGGQETQYF
NA	NA	TRBV1	TRBJ1-6	TGCACCAGCAGCCCCCCCGGTACACCCAATAATTCACCCCTCCACTTT	CTSSPPGTPNNSPLHF
NA	NA	TRBV5-8	TRBJ1-2	TGTGCCAGCAGCTTGGTCGGGGGGCAGGGGTATGGCTACACCTTC	CASSLVGGQGYGYTF
few	NA	TRBV5-1	TRBJ1-6	TGCGCCAGCAGCTTGGGGAGCAGCTCCTATAATTCACCCCTCCACTTT	CASSLGSSSYNSPLHF
once	TRBD2	TRBV11-2	TRBJ2-3	TGTGCCAGCACCGCGGGAGCTAAAGATACGCAGTATTTT	CASTAGAKDTQYF
NA	NA	TRBV11-3	TRBJ2-5	TGTGCCAGCAGCTCCCTCGGGGAGACCCAGTACTTC	CASSSLGETQYF
NA	NA	TRBV30	TRBJ1-5	TGTGCCTGGAACACAGGGTACGGCAATCAGCCCCAGCATTTT	CAWNTGYGNQPQHF
NA	NA	TRBV6-5	TRBJ2-7	TGTGCCAGCAGGCCTTTACAGGGTTACTACGAGCAGTACTTC	CASRPLQGYYEQYF